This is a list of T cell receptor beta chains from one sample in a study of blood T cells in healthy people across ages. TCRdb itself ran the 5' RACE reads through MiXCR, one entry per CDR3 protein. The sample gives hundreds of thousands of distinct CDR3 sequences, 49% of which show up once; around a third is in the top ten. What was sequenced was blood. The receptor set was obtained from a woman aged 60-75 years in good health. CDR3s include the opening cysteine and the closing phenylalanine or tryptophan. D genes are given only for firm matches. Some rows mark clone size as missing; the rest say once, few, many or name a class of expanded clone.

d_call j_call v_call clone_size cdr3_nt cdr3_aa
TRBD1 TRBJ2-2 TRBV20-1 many TGCAGTGCTAGCCCCCAGAACAGGGGCGGCACCGGGGAGCTGTTTTTT CSASPQNRGGTGELFF
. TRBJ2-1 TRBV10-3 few TGTGCCATCAGAGAGAGGACGGTGAAAGATGAGCAGTTCTTC CAIRERTVKDEQFF
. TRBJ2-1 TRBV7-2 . TGTGCCAGCAGCCTTCAGCGCAACAATGAGCAGTTCTTC CASSLQRNNEQFF
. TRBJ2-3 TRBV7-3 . TGTGCCAGCAGCTTAACACCCGGGAGAAGTGATACGCAGTATTTT CASSLTPGRSDTQYF
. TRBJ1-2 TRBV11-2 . TGTGCCAGCAGCTTAGGACCACGAATGGATGGCTACACCTTC CASSLGPRMDGYTF
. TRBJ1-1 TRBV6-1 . TGTGCCAGCAGTGAAGAGGGGGTGGGGAACACTGAAGCTTTCTTT CASSEEGVGNTEAFF
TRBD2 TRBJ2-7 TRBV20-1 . TGCAGTGCTACTTCCCGACTAGCGGGAGGCTACGAGCAGTACTTC CSATSRLAGGYEQYF
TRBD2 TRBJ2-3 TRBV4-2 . TGTGCCAGCAGCCAAGAAGCGGGAGGGCCAGATACGCAGTATTTT CASSQEAGGPDTQYF
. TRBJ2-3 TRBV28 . TGTGCCAGCAGTTTCGGTAGGAACCGCCCAGATACGCAGTATTTT CASSFGRNRPDTQYF
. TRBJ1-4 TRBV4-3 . TGCGCCAGCAGCAGGGCACGCGATGAAAAACTGTTTTTT CASSRARDEKLFF
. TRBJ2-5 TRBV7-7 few TGTGCCAGCAGCTTATCCGCGGTAGGCGGAGAGACCCAGTACTTC CASSLSAVGGETQYF
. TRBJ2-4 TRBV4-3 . TGCGCCAGCAGCCAAGGCCAGGGGAGAGACAAAAACATTCAGTACTTC CASSQGQGRDKNIQYF
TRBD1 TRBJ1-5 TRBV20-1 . TGCAGTGCTGGGGACAGGGTGCGCAGCAATCAGCCCCAGCATTTT CSAGDRVRSNQPQHF
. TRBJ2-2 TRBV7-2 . TGTGCCAGCAGCTTAACGGCGGTCGCGAACACCGGGGAGCTGTTTTTT CASSLTAVANTGELFF
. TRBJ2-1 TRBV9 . TGTGCCAGCAGCGTGGGTCCTATTTACAGTGAGCAGTTCTTC CASSVGPIYSEQFF
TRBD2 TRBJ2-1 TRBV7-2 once TGTGCCAGCAGCTTCGCTAGCGGGGGCTACAATGAGCAGTTCTTC CASSFASGGYNEQFF
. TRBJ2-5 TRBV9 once TGTGCCAGCAGCGTACAGGATCAGGGAGAGCAGTACTTC CASSVQDQGEQYF
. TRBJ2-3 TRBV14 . TGTGCCAGCAGCCAAGGAATAGACGGAGATACGCAGTATTTT CASSQGIDGDTQYF
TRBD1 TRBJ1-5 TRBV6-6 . TGTGCCAGCAATTCAGGGGGCTGGGGCAATCAGCCCCAGCATTTT CASNSGGWGNQPQHF
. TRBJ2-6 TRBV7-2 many TGTGCCAGCAGCTTTAAGGGGGGGCCTGGGGCCAACGTCCTGACTTTC CASSFKGGPGANVLTF
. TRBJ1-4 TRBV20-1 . TGCAGTGCTAGGGGGCAGGATGAAAAACTGTTTTTT CSARGQDEKLFF
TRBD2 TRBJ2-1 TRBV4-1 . TGCTCCAGCAGCCAAGGACGTTTGACTAGCGGGAGGGCCCATGAGCAGTTCTTC CSSSQGRLTSGRAHEQFF
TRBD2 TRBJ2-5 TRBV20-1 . TGCAGTGCCGGACTAGCGGGGATTCAAGAGACCCAGTACTTC CSAGLAGIQETQYF
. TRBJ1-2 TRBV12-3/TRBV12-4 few TGTGCCAGCAGTTTGGGTTTCTATGGCGGCTACACCTTC CASSLGFYGGYTF
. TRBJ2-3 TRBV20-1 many TGCAGTGCTAGCGGGGTGGCTAGCGAAGACACAGATACGCAGTATTTT CSASGVASEDTDTQYF
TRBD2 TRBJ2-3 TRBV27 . TGTGCCAGCAGTTTAGAGGCTAGCGGTTATTCAGATACGCAGTATTTT CASSLEASGYSDTQYF
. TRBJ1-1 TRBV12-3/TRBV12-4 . TGTGCCAGCAGTTTTGGGCAGGACAACACTGAAGCTTTCTTT CASSFGQDNTEAFF
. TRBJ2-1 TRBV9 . TGTGCCAGCAGCGTTGAAGGCTGGACGAATGAGCAGTTCTTC CASSVEGWTNEQFF
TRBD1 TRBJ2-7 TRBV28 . TGTGCCAGCAGTTCGCCGGGACAGCTGAGCGAGCAGTACTTC CASSSPGQLSEQYF
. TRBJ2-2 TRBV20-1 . TGCAGTGCTAGAAAAGGGAACTTGAACACCGGGGAGCTGTTTTTT CSARKGNLNTGELFF
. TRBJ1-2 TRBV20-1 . TGCAGTGCTATACCGGGACACAGGATCTATGGCTACACCTTC CSAIPGHRIYGYTF
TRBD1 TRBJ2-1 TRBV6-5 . TGTGCCAGCAGCAACGGACAGGGGGTTCGATCGTTCTTC CASSNGQGVRSFF
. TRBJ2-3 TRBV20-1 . TGCAGTGCCACGGGAGACACAGATACGCAGTATTTT CSATGDTDTQYF
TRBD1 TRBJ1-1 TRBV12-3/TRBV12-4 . TGTGCCAGCAGTTTAGTAGGACAGGGAAGAGGCGCTTTCTTT CASSLVGQGRGAFF
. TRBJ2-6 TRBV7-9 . TGTGCCAGCAGCCCCTCGGACGTCTCTGGGGCCAACGTCCTGACTTTC CASSPSDVSGANVLTF
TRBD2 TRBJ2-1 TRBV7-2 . TGTGCCAGCAGTCCCGGAAATCTAGCGGGGGAATACAATGAGCAGTTCTTC CASSPGNLAGEYNEQFF
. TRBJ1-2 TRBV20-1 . TGCAGTGGAGTATACGGCAATAACTATGGCTACACCTTC CSGVYGNNYGYTF
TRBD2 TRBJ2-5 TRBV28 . TGTGCCAGCAGTTTTTCGCCTAGCGGGGAAGAGACCCAGTACTTC CASSFSPSGEETQYF
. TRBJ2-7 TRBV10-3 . TGTGCCATCAGTGGACCCTGGGATAACTACGAGCAGTACTTC CAISGPWDNYEQYF
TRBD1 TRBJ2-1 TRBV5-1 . TGCGCCAGCATCCCCGGGACAGGGTCTTTCAATGAGCAGTTCTTC CASIPGTGSFNEQFF
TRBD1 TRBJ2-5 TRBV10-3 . TGTGCCATCAGCCGACAGGGGGGCCAAGAGACCCAGTACTTC CAISRQGGQETQYF
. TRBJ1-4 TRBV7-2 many TGTGCCAGCAGCACCGACATCGGTGAAAAACTGTTTTTT CASSTDIGEKLFF
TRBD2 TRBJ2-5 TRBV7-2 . TGTGCCAGCAGCTTTAGTTGGGGGAGGGTGGGGCAAGAGACCCAGTACTTC CASSFSWGRVGQETQYF
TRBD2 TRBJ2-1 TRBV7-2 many TGTGCCAGCAGCCGCGGACTAGCGGGAAGCAATGAGCAGTTCTTC CASSRGLAGSNEQFF
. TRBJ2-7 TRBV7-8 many TGTGCCAGCAGCTTAGCGGCCAGGATTACCTACGAGCAGTACTTC CASSLAARITYEQYF
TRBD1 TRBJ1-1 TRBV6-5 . TGTGCCAGCAGCCCGGGACAGGAGTTTGAAGCTTTCTTT CASSPGQEFEAFF
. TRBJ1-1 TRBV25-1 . TGTGCCAGCCAGGGATGGGCTGAAGCTTTCTTT CASQGWAEAFF
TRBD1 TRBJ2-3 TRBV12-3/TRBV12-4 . TGTGCCAGCAGATCACTACAGGGGGGTAGCACAGATACGCAGTATTTT CASRSLQGGSTDTQYF
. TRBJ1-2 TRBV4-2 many TGTGCCAGCAGCCAGGGGGGGCCGGATGTCTATGGCTACACCTTC CASSQGGPDVYGYTF
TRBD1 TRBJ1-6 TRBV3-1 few TGTGCCAGCAGCTCGACCGGACAGGGGTGGAATTCACCCCTCCACTTT CASSSTGQGWNSPLHF
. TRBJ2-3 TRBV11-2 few TGTGCCAGCAGCTTAGTCATAGTCCGCACAGATACGCAGTATTTT CASSLVIVRTDTQYF
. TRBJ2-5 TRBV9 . TGTGCCAGCAGCCTTAGGGCCCAAGAGACCCAGTACTTC CASSLRAQETQYF
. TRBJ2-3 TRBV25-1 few TGTGCCAGCAGTGATGGGGGTACGCAGTATTTT CASSDGGTQYF
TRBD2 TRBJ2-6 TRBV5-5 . TGTGCCAGCAGCGCGACTAGCGGGAGGGCTTATGGGGCCAACGTCCTGACTTTC CASSATSGRAYGANVLTF
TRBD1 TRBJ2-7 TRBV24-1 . TGTGCCACCAGTGATGATACCGGGACAGGGTTCTACAATGAGCAGTACTTC CATSDDTGTGFYNEQYF